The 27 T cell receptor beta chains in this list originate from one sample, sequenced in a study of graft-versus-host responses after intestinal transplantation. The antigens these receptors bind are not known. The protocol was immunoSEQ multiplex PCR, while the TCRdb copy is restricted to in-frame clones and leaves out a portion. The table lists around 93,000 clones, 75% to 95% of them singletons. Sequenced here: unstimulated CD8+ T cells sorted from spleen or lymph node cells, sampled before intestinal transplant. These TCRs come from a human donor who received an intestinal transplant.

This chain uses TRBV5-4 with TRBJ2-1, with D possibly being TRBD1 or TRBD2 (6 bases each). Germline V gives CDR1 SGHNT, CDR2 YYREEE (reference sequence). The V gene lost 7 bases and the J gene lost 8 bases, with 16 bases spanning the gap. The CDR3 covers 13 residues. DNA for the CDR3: TGTGCCAGCCCCTTGGCGGGACACCATGAGCAGTTCTTC. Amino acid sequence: CASPLAGHHEQFF.

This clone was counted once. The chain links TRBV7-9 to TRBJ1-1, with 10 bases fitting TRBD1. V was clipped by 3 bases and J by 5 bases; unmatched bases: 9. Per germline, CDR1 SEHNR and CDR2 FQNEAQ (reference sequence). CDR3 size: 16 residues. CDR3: CASSFMDRGRGTEAFF. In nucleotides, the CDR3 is TGTGCCAGCAGCTTTATGGACAGGGGGAGGGGGACTGAAGCTTTCTTT.

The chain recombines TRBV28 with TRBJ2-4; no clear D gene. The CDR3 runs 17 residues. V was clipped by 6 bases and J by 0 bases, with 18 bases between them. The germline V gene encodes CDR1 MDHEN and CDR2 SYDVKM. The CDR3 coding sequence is TGTGCCAGCAGCCCCCTTTTTGCGGCAGTAGCCAAAAACATTCAGTACTTC. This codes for CASSPLFAAVAKNIQYF.

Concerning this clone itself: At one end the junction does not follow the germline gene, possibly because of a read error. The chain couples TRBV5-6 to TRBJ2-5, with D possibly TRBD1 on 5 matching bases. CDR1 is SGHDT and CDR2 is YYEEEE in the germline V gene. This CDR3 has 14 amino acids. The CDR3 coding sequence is TGTGCCAGCAGCTATGAGGACATTCAAGAGACCCCGTACTTC. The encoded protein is CASSYEDIQETPYF.

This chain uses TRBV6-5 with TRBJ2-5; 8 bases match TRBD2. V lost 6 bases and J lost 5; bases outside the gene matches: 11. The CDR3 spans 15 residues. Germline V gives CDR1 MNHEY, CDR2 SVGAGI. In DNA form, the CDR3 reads TGTGCCAGCAGCCGGGGCGGGGGGCTTCTGGAGACCCAGTACTTC. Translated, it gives CASSRGGGLLETQYF.

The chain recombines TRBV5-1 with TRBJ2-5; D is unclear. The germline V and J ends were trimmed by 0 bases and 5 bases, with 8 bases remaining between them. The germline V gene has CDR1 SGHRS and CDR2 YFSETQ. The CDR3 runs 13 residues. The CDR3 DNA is TGCGCCAGCAGCTTGGTTCTCTGGGAGACCCAGTACTTC. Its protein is CASSLVLWETQYF.

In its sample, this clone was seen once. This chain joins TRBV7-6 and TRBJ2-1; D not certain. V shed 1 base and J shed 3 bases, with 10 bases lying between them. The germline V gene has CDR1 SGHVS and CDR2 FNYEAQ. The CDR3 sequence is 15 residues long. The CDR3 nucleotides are TGTGCCAGCAGCTTAGTTGTGGGGATCTACAATGAGCAGTTCTTC. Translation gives CASSLVVGIYNEQFF.

CDR3 loop: CASRPGLAGEETQYF. As DNA, the CDR3 is TGTGCCAGCAGACCAGGACTAGCGGGGGAAGAGACCCAGTACTTC. The chain employs TRBV9 and TRBJ2-5; 13 nucleotides align to TRBD2. Trimming took 5 bases from V and 3 from J; bases not matched to a gene: 4. The CDR3 runs 15 residues. Germline V lookup: CDR1 SGDLS, CDR2 YYNGEE.

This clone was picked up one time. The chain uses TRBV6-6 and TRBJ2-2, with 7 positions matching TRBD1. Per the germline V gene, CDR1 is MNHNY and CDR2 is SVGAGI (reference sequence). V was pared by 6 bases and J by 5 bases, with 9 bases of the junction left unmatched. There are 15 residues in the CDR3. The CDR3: CASRPDRVRTGELFF. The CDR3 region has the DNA TGTGCCAGCAGACCAGACAGGGTTCGTACCGGGGAGCTGTTTTTT.

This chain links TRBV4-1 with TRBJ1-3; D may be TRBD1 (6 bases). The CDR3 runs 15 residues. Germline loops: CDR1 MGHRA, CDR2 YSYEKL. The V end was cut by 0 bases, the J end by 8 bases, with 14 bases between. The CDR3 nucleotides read TGCGCCAGCAGCCAAGACTGGGCAGGGGAGGACACCATATATTTT. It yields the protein CASSQDWAGEDTIYF.

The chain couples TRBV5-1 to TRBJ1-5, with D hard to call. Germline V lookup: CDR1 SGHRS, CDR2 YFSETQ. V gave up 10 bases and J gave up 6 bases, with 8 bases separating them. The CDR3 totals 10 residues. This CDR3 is CAPVGQPQHF. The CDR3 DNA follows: TGCGCCCCCGTGGGTCAGCCCCAGCATTTT.

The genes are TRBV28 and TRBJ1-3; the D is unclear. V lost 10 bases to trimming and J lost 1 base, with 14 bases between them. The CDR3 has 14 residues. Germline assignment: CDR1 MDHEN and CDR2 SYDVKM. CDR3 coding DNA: TGTGCCATCCATGGGGTAGGGTCTGGAAACACCATATATTTT. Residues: CAIHGVGSGNTIYF. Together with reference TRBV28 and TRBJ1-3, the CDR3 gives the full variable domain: DVKVTQSSRYLVKRTGEKVFLECVQDMDHENMFWYRQDPGLGLRLIYFSYDVKMKEKGDIPEGYSVSREKKERFSLILESASTNQTSMYLCAIHGVGSGNTIYFGEGSWLTVV.

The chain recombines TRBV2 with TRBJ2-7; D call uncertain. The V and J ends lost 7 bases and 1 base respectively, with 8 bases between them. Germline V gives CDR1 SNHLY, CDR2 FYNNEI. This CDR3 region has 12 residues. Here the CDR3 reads CASTGASYEQYF. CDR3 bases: TGTGCCAGCACCGGCGCGTCCTACGAGCAGTACTTC.

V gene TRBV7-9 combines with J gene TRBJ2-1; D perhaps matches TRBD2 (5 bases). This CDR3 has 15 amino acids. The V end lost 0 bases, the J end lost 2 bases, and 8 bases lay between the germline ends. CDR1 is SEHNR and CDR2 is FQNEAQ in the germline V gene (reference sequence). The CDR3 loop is CASSLALATYNEQFF. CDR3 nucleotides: TGTGCCAGCAGCTTAGCTCTAGCAACCTACAATGAGCAGTTCTTC. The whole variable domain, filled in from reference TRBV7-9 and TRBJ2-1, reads DTGVSQNPRHKITKRGQNVTFRCDPISEHNRLYWYRQTLGQGPEFLTYFQNEAQLEKSRLLSDRFSAERPKGSFSTLEIQRTEQGDSAMYLCASSLALATYNEQFFGPGTRLTVL.

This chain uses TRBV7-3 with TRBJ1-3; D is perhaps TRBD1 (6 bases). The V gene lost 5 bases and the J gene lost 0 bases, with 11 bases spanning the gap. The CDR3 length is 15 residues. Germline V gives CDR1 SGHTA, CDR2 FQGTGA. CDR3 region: CASSPGTNSGNTIYF. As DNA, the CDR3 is TGTGCCAGCAGCCCTGGGACAAACTCTGGAAACACCATATATTTT.

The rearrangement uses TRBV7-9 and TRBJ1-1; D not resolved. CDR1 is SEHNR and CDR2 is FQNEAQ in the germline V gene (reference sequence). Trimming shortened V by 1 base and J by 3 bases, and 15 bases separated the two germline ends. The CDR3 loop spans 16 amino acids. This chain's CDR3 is CASSLGPPVSDTEAFF. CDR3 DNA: TGTGCCAGCAGCTTAGGGCCCCCGGTGTCGGACACTGAAGCTTTCTTT.

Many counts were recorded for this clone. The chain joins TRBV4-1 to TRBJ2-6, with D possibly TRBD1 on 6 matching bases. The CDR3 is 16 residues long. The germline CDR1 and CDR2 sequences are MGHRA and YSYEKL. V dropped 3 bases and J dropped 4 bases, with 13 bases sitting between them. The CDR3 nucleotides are TGCGCCAGCAGCCAGGAACAGGGATCCGGGGCCAACGTCCTGACTTTC. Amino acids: CASSQEQGSGANVLTF.

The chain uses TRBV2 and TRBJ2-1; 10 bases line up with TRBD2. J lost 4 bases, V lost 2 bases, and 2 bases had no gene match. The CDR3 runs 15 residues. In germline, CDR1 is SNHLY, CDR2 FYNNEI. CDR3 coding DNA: TGTGCCAGCAGTGAACTAGCGGGGGCTTACAATGAGCAGTTCTTC. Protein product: CASSELAGAYNEQFF. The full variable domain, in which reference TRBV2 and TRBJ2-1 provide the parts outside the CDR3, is EPEVTQTPSHQVTQMGQEVILRCVPISNHLYFYWYRQILGQKVEFLVSFYNNEISEKSEIFDDQFSVERPDGSNFTLKIRSTKLEDSAMYFCASSELAGAYNEQFFGPGTRLTVL.

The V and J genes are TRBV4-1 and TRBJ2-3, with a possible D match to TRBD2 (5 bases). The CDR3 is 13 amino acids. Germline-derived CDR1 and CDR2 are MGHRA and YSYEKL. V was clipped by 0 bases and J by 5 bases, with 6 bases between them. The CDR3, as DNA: TGCGCCAGCAGCCAAGATGGAGGAGATACGCAGTATTTT. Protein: CASSQDGGDTQYF.

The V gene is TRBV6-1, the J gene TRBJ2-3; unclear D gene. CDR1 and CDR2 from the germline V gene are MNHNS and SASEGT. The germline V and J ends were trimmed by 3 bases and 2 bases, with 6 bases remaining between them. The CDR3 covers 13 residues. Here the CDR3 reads CASSDSVTDTQYF. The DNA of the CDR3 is TGTGCCAGCAGTGATTCCGTCACAGATACGCAGTATTTT.

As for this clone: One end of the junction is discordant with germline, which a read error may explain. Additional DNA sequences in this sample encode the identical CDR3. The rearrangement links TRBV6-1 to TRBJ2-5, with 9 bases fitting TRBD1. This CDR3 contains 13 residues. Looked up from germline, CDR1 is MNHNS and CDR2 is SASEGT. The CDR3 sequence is CASRGTGSETQYF. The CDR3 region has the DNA TGTGCCAGCAGGGGGACAGGGTCAGAGACCCAATACTTC.

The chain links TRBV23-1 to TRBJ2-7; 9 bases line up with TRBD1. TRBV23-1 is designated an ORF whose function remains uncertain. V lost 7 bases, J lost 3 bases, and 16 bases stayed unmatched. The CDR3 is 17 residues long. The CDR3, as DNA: TGCGCCAGCACTAACTCCTCCGGGACAGGGTTTCGCTACGAGCAGTACTTC. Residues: CASTNSSGTGFRYEQYF.

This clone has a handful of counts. The CDR3 DNA is TGCGCCAGCAGCCATCAGGGCGGGACTAACTATGGCTACACCTTC. It codes for CASSHQGGTNYGYTF. The chain carries TRBV4-1 and TRBJ1-2; perhaps TRBD1 as D (5 bases). V shed 3 bases and J shed 0 bases, with 11 bases lying between them. Germline CDR1 MGHRA, CDR2 YSYEKL. The CDR3 is 15 amino acids.

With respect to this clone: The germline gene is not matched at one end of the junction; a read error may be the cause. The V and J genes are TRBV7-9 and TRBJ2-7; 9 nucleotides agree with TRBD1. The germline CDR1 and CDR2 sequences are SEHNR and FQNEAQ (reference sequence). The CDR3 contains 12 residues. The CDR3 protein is CVSGDRDYEQYF. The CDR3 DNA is TGTGTCAGCGGGGACAGGGACTACGAGCAGTACTTC.

The CDR3 DNA reads TGTGCCAGCAGTTTATTCGGGGGTCCAGATACGCAGTATTTT. It codes for CASSLFGGPDTQYF. The chain couples TRBV27 to TRBJ2-3, with TRBD2 as a possible D gene (6 bases). CDR3 length equals 14 residues. Looked up from germline, CDR1 is MNHEY and CDR2 is SMNVEV (reference sequence). Trimming stripped 1 base from V and 4 bases from J, with 9 bases between.

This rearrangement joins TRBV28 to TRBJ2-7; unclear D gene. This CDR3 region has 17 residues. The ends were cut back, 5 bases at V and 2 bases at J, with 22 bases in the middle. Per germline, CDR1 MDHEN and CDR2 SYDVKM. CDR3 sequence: CASSPLEDSRNAYEQYF. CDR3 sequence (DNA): TGTGCCAGCAGTCCCTTGGAAGATTCGCGGAACGCCTACGAGCAGTACTTC.

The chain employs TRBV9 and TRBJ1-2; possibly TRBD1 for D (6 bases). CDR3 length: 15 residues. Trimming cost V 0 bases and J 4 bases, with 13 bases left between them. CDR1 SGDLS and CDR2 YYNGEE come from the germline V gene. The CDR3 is CASSVDGGLGYGYTF. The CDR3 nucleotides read TGTGCCAGCAGCGTAGACGGGGGGCTGGGCTATGGCTACACCTTC. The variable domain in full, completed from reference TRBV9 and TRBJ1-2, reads DSGVTQTPKHLITATGQRVTLRCSPRSGDLSVYWYQQSLDQGLQFLIQYYNGEERAKGNILERFSAQQFPDLHSELNLSSLELGDSALYFCASSVDGGLGYGYTFGSGTRLTVV.